One sample yielded the 21 T cell receptor beta chains listed below, sequenced in a study of control samples from healthy donors and cancer patients. The data were produced by immunoSEQ multiplex PCR, yet TCRdb's version contains in-frame clones alone and is incomplete. The data show about 79,000 clones, approximately 94% seen once. Specimen: PBMCs. The source is a woman aged 40 to 50 with lung cancer.

The CDR3 DNA is TGTGCCAGCAGCCCTCCCCCGGGGGCTTCCTATGGCTACACCTTC. Encoded protein: CASSPPPGASYGYTF. This sequence joins TRBV5-4 and TRBJ1-2; perhaps TRBD1 as D (6 bases). Trimming stripped 4 bases from V and 4 bases from J, with 17 bases between. CDR1 and CDR2 from the germline V gene are SGHNT and YYREEE (reference sequence). The CDR3 contains 15 residues.

The V and J genes are TRBV7-9 and TRBJ2-7; TRBD2 matches at 8 bases. The CDR3 covers 16 residues. Germline V lookup: CDR1 SEHNR, CDR2 FQNEAQ (reference sequence). With 1 base clipped from V and 6 bases from J, the junction kept 11 bases outside the gene matches. Written as DNA, the CDR3 is TGTGCCAGCAGCTTAGTTATAGCGGGGCGCCGAGGCGAGCAGTACTTC. Protein sequence: CASSLVIAGRRGEQYF.

This clone was counted between two and nine times. This chain uses TRBV6-5 with TRBJ1-6, with D perhaps matching TRBD1 (6 bases). V dropped 7 bases and J dropped 0 bases, with 10 bases sitting between them. Looked up from germline, CDR1 is MNHEY and CDR2 is SVGAGI. CDR3 length: 15 residues. In DNA, the CDR3 is TGTGCCAGCACCAAGGGGGGCTCCTATAATTCACCCCTCCACTTT. Translating gives CASTKGGSYNSPLHF.

V is TRBV5-4 and J is TRBJ2-2; D not resolved. V shed 1 base and J shed 1 base, with 8 bases lying between them. Germline V gene data show CDR1 as SGHNT and CDR2 as YYREEE (reference sequence). The CDR3 loop spans 15 amino acids. CDR3 loop: CASSLLIGNTGELFF. The CDR3 DNA is TGTGCCAGCAGCTTGTTGATAGGGAACACCGGGGAGCTGTTTTTT.

CDR3 amino acids: CSVNELRNTGELFF. DNA for the CDR3: TGCAGCGTTAACGAGTTGAGGAACACCGGGGAGCTGTTTTTT. The chain uses TRBV29-1 and TRBJ2-2; D is uncertain. This CDR3 is 14 amino acids long. Trimming pared 5 bases from V and 1 base from J, leaving 11 bases between. Germline CDR1 reads SQVTM; CDR2 reads ANQGSEA.

The chain recombines TRBV10-2 with TRBJ2-5, with D possibly being TRBD2 (6 bases). The CDR3 loop spans 14 amino acids. V lost 5 bases to trimming and J lost 0 bases, with 10 bases between them. Germline V CDR1 and CDR2: WSHSY, SAAADI. The CDR3 DNA reads as TGCGCCAGCAGTACCCGGGACTACCAAGAGACCCAGTACTTC. It specifies CASSTRDYQETQYF.

The V and J genes are TRBV2 and TRBJ2-3; 9 bases line up with TRBD1. Looked up from germline, CDR1 is SNHLY and CDR2 is FYNNEI. The length of the CDR3 is 16 residues. Unmatched junction bases numbered 12, after V lost 6 bases and J lost 5 bases. CDR3 nucleotide sequence: TGTGCCAGCAGGGAAACAGGGGGCTTGGGTGGAGATACGCAGTATTTT. It translates to CASRETGGLGGDTQYF.

This clone was seen a handful of times. The V call is TRBV13, the J call TRBJ2-3; no reliable D call. The germline gives CDR1 PRHDT, CDR2 FYEKMQ (reference sequence). The CDR3 length is 12 residues. V lost 5 bases and J lost 6, with 9 bases in between. Here the CDR3 DNA reads TGTGCCAGCAGCCAGACGAGGGATACGCAGTATTTT. Amino acid sequence: CASSQTRDTQYF.

CDR3: CASSGGQGSTGELFF. In DNA, the CDR3 is TGTGCCAGCAGCGGGGGACAGGGCAGCACCGGGGAGCTGTTTTTT. The chain couples TRBV9 to TRBJ2-2, with TRBD1 matching over 9 bases. From germline, CDR1 is SGDLS and CDR2 YYNGEE. The length of the CDR3 is 15 residues. V shed 3 bases, J shed 4 bases, and the junction held 4 bases outside the gene matches. The full variable domain, with the rest looked up from reference TRBV9 and TRBJ2-2, is DSGVTQTPKHLITATGQRVTLRCSPRSGDLSVYWYQQSLDQGLQFLIQYYNGEERAKGNILERFSAQQFPDLHSELNLSSLELGDSALYFCASSGGQGSTGELFFGEGSRLTVL.

The chain couples TRBV19 to TRBJ1-4; 9 bases align to TRBD1. The V segment lost 3 bases and the J segment 3 bases; nucleotides outside the gene matches: 2. The CDR3 contains 15 residues. CDR1 LNHDA and CDR2 SQIVND come from the germline V gene (reference sequence). The CDR3 DNA is TGTGCCAGTAGTATTCGGACAGGGGCTAATGAAAAACTGTTTTTT. Translation: CASSIRTGANEKLFF.

This clone was picked up one time. The J gene is TRBJ1-1, the V gene TRBV11-3; possibly TRBD1 for D (6 bases). CDR1 is SGHNT, CDR2 YENEEA, per germline. CDR3 size: 18 residues. V shed 3 bases and J shed 7 bases, with 27 bases lying between them. The CDR3 loop reads CASSFLGLFSTGRLEAFF. The DNA for the CDR3 is TGTGCCAGCAGCTTTTTAGGCCTTTTTTCGACAGGACGACTTGAAGCTTTCTTT. The full variable domain, its missing parts supplied by reference TRBV11-3 and TRBJ1-1, is EAGVVQSPRYKIIEKKQPVAFWCNPISGHNTLYWYLQNLGQGPELLIRYENEEAVDDSQLPKDRFSAERLKGVDSTLKIQPAELGDSAVYLCASSFLGLFSTGRLEAFFGQGTRLTVV.

This clone was observed once. The gene calls are TRBV6-5 and TRBJ2-7; tentatively, D is TRBD1 (6 bases). The CDR3 sequence is 15 residues long. V lost 4 bases, J lost 2 bases, and 15 bases lay in between. In germline, CDR1 is MNHEY, CDR2 SVGAGI. The CDR3 nucleotides read TGTGCCAGCAGTTCCAAAGGGGGAGTAGCCTACGAGCAGTACTTC. Amino acid sequence: CASSSKGGVAYEQYF.

The chain uses TRBV18 and TRBJ1-3, with D possibly TRBD1 on 5 matching bases. V was shortened by 5 bases and J by 0 bases, with 8 bases between the two germline ends. The germline CDR1 and CDR2 sequences are KGHSH and LQKENI. There are 14 residues in the CDR3. The chain's CDR3 is CASSAQVSGNTIYF. The CDR3, as DNA: TGTGCCAGCTCAGCACAGGTCTCTGGAAACACCATATATTTT.

V gene TRBV11-2 combines with J gene TRBJ2-5, with D unclear. Trimming pared 5 bases from V and 4 bases from J, leaving 11 bases between. CDR1 is SGHAT and CDR2 is FQNNGV in the germline V gene. The CDR3 runs to 13 residues. The DNA for the CDR3 is TGTGCCAGCAGCCGCCACGGGCTAGAGACCCAGTACTTC. Protein sequence: CASSRHGLETQYF.

This chain joins TRBV19 and TRBJ2-7; D call uncertain. CDR1 and CDR2 from the germline V gene are LNHDA and SQIVND (reference sequence). Trimming stripped 5 bases from V and 0 bases from J, with 20 bases between. The CDR3 totals 17 residues. CDR3 sequence: CASSVLGPNRVSYEQYF. In nucleotides, the CDR3 is TGTGCCAGTAGTGTGTTAGGTCCGAACCGAGTCTCCTACGAGCAGTACTTC.

The chain joins TRBV19 to TRBJ2-7; 7 positions match TRBD2. The germline CDR1 and CDR2 sequences are LNHDA and SQIVND (reference sequence). This CDR3 has 15 amino acids. The V gene end was trimmed by 6 bases and the J gene end by 3 bases; junction bases not matched to a gene: 11. The CDR3 nucleotides read TGTGCCAGTAGCCCCGTGTCCGGGGGGAACTACGAGCAGTACTTC. It is translated as CASSPVSGGNYEQYF.

The chain is built from TRBV5-1 and TRBJ2-2; tentatively, D is TRBD1 or TRBD2 (5 bases each). Trimming removed 5 bases at V and 5 bases at J, with 13 bases between. CDR3 length: 14 residues. Germline V gene data show CDR1 as SGHRS and CDR2 as YFSETQ. CDR3 sequence (DNA): TGCGCCAGCAGGTGGGGGTCGGAAACCGGGGAGCTGTTTTTT. This translates into CASRWGSETGELFF.

The chain joins TRBV6-5 to TRBJ2-2; 7 positions agree with TRBD2. The CDR3 covers 15 residues. V shed 6 bases, J shed 4 bases, and the junction held 8 bases outside the gene matches. Germline V gene sequence: CDR1 MNHEY, CDR2 SVGAGI. The CDR3 loop is CASRSRTGGTGELFF. CDR3 bases: TGTGCCAGCAGAAGCCGAACGGGGGGCACCGGGGAGCTGTTTTTT.

The CDR3 loop reads CASSQLYGGPYEQYF. The CDR3 bases are TGCGCCAGCAGCCAATTGTACGGGGGGCCCTACGAGCAGTACTTC. This chain uses TRBV4-1 with TRBJ2-7, with a tentative D call TRBD2 (7 bases). V was cut by 2 bases and J by 2 bases, with 13 bases left in between. CDR3 size: 15 residues. CDR1 MGHRA and CDR2 YSYEKL come from the germline V gene.

The V and J genes are TRBV30 and TRBJ2-2; 7 positions agree with TRBD1. CDR1 GTSNPN and CDR2 SVGIG come from the germline V gene (reference sequence). This CDR3 region has 15 residues. After removal of 7 bases from V and 3 bases from J, the junction contained 11 bases not matched to a gene. For the CDR3, the DNA is TGTGCCTTTTCCAGGGGGATTTTGGACACCGGGGAGCTGTTTTTT. Amino acids: CAFSRGILDTGELFF.

The CDR3 protein is CASSGRSTNTNTGELFF. In nucleotides, the CDR3 is TGTGCCAGCAGCGGACGAAGCACGAACACGAACACCGGGGAGCTGTTTTTT. The chain couples TRBV3-1 (or the pseudogene TRBV3-2) to TRBJ2-2; D uncertain. Trimming cost V 5 bases and J 0 bases, with 16 bases left between them. This CDR3 region has 17 residues. In germline, CDR1 is LGHDT, CDR2 YNNKEL (reference sequence).